This T cell receptor beta chain was captured by sequencing in a study of T cell responses to AZD1222 COVID-19 vaccine. Study findings and constraints: Donor demographics were predominantly white British with a female majority; clonal diversity may be underestimated.

Concerning this clone: What it binds is not known.

The V and J ends lost 2 bases and 2 bases respectively, with 2 bases between them. The CDR3 length is 11 residues. Per the germline V gene, CDR1 is GTSNPN and CDR2 is SVGIG (reference sequence). The repertoire was sequenced with immunoSEQ multiplex PCR; TCRdb's copy has only in-frame clones and lacks some. This sample yields about 94,000 clones, of which roughly 90% are seen a single time; over 7.5% belongs to the top ten. This chain uses TRBV30 with TRBJ2-3, with D hard to call. The sequence was collected from an adult in good health. Sample: peripheral blood, taken on day 0 of AZD1222 vaccination. The chain's CDR3 is CAWSLTDTQYF. CDR3 nucleotides: TGTGCCTGGAGTCTCACAGATACGCAGTATTTT.